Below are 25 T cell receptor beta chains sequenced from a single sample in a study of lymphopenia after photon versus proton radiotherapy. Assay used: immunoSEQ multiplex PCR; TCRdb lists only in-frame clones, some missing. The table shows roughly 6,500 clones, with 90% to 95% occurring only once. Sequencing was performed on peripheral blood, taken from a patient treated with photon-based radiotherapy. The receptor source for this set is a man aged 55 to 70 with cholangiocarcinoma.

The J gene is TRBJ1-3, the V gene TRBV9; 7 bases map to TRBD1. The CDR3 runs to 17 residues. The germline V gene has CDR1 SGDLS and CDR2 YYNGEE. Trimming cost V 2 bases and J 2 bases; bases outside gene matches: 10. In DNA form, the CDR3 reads TGTGCCAGCAGCGTGAACTCCGGGACAGTTACTGGAAACACCATATATTTT. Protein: CASSVNSGTVTGNTIYF.

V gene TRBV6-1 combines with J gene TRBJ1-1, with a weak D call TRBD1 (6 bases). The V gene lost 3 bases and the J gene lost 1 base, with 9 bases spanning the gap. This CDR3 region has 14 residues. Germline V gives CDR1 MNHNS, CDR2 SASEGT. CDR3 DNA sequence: TGTGCCAGCAGTGAGCAAGGGGGGAACACTGAAGCTTTCTTT. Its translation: CASSEQGGNTEAFF.

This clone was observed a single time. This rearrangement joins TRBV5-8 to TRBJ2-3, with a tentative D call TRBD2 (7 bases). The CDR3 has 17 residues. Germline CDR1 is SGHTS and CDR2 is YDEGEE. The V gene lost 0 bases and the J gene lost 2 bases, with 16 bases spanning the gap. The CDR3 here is CASSLEVAGAHTDTQYF. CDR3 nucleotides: TGTGCCAGCAGCTTGGAGGTTGCGGGGGCGCACACAGATACGCAGTATTTT.

CDR3 in amino acids: CASSQGAEDTQYF. The CDR3 DNA sequence: TGCGCCAGCAGCCAAGGGGCAGAAGATACGCAGTATTTT. The J gene is TRBJ2-3, the V gene TRBV4-3; D is uncertain. Germline CDR1 is LGHNA and CDR2 is YSLEER. The V end lost 1 base, the J end lost 5 bases, and 7 bases lay between the germline ends. The CDR3 consists of 13 residues.

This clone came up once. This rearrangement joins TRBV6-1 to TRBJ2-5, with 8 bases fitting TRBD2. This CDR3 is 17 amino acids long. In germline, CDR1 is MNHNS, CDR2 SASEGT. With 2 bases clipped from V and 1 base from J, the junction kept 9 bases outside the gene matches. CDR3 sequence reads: CASSEPSPSGFQETQYF. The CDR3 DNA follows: TGTGCCAGCAGTGAACCGAGTCCTAGCGGGTTCCAAGAGACCCAGTACTTC.

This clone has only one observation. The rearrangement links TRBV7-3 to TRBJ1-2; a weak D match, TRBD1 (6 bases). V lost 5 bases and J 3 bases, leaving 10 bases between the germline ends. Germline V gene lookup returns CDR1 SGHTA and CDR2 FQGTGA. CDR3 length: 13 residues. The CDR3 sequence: CASSLQGYYGYTF. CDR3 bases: TGTGCCAGCAGCCTTCAGGGGTACTATGGCTACACCTTC.

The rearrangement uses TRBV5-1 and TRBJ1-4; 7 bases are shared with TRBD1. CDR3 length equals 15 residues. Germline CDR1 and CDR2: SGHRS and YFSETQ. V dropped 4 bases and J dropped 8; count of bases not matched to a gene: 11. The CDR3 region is CASSEGAGVREKLFF. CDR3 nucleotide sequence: TGCGCCAGCAGCGAGGGGGCGGGGGTACGAGAAAAACTGTTTTTT.

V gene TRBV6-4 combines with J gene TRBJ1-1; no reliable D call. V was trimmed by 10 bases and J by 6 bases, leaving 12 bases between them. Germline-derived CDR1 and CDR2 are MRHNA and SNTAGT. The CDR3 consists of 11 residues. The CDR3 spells CATLREAEAFF. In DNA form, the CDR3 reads TGTGCCACCCTCCGAGAAGCTGAAGCTTTCTTT.

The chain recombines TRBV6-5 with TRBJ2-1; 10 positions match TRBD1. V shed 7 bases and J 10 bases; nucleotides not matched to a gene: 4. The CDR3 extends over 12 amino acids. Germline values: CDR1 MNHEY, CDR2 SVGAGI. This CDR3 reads CASTGQGIEQFF. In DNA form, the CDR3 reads TGTGCCAGCACGGGACAGGGGATAGAGCAGTTCTTC.

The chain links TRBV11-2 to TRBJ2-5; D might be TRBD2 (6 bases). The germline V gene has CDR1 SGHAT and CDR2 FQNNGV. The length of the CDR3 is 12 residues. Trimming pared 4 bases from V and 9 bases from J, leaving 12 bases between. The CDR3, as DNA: TGTGCCAGCAGCTATTTTGGGAGGCCCCAGTACTTC. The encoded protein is CASSYFGRPQYF.

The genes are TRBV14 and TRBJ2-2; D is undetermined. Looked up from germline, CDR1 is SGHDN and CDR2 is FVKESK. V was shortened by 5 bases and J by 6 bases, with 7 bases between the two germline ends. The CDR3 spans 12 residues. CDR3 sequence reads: CASSKVAGELFF. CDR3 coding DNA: TGTGCCAGCAGCAAGGTTGCCGGGGAGCTGTTTTTT.

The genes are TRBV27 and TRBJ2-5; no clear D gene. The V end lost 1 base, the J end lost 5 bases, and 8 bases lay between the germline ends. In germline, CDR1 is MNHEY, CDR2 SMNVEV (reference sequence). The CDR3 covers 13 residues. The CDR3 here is CASSLYDGETQYF. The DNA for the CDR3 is TGTGCCAGCAGTTTATATGACGGGGAGACCCAGTACTTC.

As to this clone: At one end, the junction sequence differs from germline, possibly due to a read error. The CDR3 DNA sequence: TGTGCCAGCTCACCAAGTGCGCAGGGGAGCGATAGCGGGAGTTTC. It yields the protein CASSPSAQGSDSGSF. V gene TRBV18 combines with J gene TRBJ2-6; 9 positions agree with TRBD2. The CDR3 spans 15 residues. Germline CDR1 is KGHSH and CDR2 is LQKENI.

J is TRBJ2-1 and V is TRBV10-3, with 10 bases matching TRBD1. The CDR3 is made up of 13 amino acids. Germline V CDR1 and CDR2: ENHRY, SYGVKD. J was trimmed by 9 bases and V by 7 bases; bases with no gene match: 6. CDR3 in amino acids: CAIMGTGDGEQFF. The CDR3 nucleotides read TGTGCCATCATGGGGACAGGGGATGGTGAGCAGTTCTTC.

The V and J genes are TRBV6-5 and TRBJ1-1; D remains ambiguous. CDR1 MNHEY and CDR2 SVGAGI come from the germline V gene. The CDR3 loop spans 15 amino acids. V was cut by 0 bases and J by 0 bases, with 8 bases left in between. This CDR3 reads CASSYSFELNTEAFF. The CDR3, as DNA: TGTGCCAGCAGTTACTCTTTTGAACTGAACACTGAAGCTTTCTTT.

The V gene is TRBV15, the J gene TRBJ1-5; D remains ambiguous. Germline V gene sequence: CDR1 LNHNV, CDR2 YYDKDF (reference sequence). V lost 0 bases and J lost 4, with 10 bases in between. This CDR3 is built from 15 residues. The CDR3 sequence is CATSREKTWNQPQHF. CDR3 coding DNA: TGTGCCACCAGCAGAGAAAAGACATGGAATCAGCCCCAGCATTTT.

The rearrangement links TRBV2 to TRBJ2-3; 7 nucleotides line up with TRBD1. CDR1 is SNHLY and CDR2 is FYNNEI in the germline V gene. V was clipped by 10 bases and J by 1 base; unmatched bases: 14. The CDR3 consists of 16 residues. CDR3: CATNPQGRAGTDTQYF. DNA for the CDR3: TGTGCCACCAACCCACAGGGGCGTGCGGGCACAGATACGCAGTATTTT.

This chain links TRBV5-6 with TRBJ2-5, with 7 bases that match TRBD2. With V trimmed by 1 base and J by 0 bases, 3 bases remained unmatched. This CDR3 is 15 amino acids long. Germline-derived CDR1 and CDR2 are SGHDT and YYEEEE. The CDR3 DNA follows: TGTGCCAGCAGCTTGATCAGCGGGAACCAAGAGACCCAGTACTTC. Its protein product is CASSLISGNQETQYF.

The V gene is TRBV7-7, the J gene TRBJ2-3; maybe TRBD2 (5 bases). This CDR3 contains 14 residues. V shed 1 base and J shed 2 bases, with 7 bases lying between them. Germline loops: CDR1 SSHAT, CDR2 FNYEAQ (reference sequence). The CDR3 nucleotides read TGTGCCAGCAGCTTAGGGACTGCCACAGATACGCAGTATTTT. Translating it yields CASSLGTATDTQYF.

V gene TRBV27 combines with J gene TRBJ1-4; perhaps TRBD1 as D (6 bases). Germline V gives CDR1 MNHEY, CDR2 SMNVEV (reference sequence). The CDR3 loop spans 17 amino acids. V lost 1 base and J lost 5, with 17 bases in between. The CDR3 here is CASSLFSGAGGNEKLFF. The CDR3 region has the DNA TGTGCCAGCAGTTTATTCTCGGGGGCTGGGGGGAATGAAAAACTGTTTTTT.

The CDR3 reads CASRTGNRNTEAFF. The CDR3, as DNA: TGTGCCAGCAGGACAGGGAACCGGAACACTGAAGCTTTCTTT. The chain couples TRBV6-1 to TRBJ1-1, with 7 positions matching TRBD1. Germline V gene data show CDR1 as MNHNS and CDR2 as SASEGT. V lost 6 bases to trimming and J lost 1 base; unmatched junction nucleotides: 5. CDR3 size: 14 residues.

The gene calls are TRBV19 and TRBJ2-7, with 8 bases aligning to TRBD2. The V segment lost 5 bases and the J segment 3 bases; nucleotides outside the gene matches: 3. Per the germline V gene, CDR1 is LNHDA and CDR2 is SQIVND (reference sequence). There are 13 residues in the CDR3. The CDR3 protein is CASSPTSDYEQYF. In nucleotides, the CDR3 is TGTGCCAGTAGTCCGACTAGCGACTACGAGCAGTACTTC.

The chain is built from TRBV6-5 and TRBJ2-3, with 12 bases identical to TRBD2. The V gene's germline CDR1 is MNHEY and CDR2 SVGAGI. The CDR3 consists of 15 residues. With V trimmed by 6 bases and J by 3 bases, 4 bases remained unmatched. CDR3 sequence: CASRSGLAGTDTQYF. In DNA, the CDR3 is TGTGCCAGCAGATCCGGACTAGCGGGAACAGATACGCAGTATTTT.

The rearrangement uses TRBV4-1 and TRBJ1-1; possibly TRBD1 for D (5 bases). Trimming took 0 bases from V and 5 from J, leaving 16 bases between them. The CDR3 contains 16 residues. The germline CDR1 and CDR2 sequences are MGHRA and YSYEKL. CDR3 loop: CASSQEQGSGGTEAFF. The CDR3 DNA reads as TGCGCCAGCAGCCAAGAGCAGGGAAGTGGCGGAACTGAAGCTTTCTTT.

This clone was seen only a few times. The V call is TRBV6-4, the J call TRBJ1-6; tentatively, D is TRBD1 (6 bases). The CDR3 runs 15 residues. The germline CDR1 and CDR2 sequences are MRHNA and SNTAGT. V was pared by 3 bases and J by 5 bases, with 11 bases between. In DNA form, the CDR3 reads TGTGCCAGCAGTGATACCGGGACAAATAATTCACCCCTCCACTTT. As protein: CASSDTGTNNSPLHF.